The entry below gives a single T cell receptor beta chain sequence along with its context. The antigen remains unidentified. The entry originates in a study of PD-1 blockade in classical Hodgkin lymphoma. Trimming removed 8 bases from V and 5 bases from J; junction bases left unmatched: 12. The CDR3 runs 14 residues. Germline CDR1 and CDR2: LNHNV and YYDKDF (reference sequence). Study findings and constraints: Newly diagnosed patients had baseline TCR diversity that was reportedly lower than that of healthy donors. Baseline diversity in complete responders resembled that of newly diagnosed patients. The authors excluded patients who started nivolumab under 1 year after ASCT.

Clones were sequenced by immunoSEQ multiplex PCR, and TCRdb holds only the in-frame ones, with some missing. This table holds around 21,000 clones, under 80% found once. Each patient experienced a relapse that followed autologous stem cell transplantation, and brentuximab vedotin exposure varied. This rearrangement joins TRBV15 to TRBJ2-7, with TRBD2 identical over 7 bases. This receptor was identified in a human donor with classical Hodgkin lymphoma. The sequencing here drew on peripheral blood mononuclear cells (PBMCs), taken at baseline. Here the CDR3 reads CATGPSGNPHEQYF. The DNA for the CDR3 is TGTGCCACCGGACCTAGCGGAAATCCCCACGAGCAGTACTTC.